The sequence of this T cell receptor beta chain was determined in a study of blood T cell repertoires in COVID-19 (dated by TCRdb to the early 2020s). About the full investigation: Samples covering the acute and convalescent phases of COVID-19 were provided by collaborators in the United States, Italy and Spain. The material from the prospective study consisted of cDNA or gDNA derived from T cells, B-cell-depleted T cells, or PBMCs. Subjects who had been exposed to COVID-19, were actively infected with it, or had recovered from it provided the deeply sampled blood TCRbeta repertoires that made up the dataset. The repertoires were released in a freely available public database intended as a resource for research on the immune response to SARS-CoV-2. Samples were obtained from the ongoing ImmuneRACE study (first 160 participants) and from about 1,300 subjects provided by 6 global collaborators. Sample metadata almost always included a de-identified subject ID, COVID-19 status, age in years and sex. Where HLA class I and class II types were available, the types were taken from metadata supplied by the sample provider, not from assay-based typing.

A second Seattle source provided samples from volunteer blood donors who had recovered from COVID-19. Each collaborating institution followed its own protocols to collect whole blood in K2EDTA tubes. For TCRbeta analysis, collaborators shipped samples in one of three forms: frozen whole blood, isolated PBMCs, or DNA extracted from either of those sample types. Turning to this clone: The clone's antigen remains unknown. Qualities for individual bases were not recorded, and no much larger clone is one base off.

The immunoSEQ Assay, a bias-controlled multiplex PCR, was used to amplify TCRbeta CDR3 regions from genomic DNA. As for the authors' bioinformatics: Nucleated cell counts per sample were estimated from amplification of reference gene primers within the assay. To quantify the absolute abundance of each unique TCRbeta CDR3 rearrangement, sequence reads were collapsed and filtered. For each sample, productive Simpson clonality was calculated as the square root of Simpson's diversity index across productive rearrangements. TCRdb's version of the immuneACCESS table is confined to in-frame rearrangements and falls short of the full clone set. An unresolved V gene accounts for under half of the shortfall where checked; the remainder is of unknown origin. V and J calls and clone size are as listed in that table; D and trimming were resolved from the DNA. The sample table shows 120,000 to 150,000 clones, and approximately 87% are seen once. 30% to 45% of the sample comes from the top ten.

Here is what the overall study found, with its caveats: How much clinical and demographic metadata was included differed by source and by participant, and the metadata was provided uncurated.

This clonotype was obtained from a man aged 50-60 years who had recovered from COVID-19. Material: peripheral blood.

The CDR3 region reads CASRIGGYRNEQFF. The base sequence is TGCGCCAGCAGAATCGGGGGGTACCGCAATGAGCAGTTCTTC. Recombination joined TRBV5-1 with TRBJ2-1, and 7 bases in between align with TRBD2. CDR1 and CDR2 are read off the germline V gene as SGHRS and YFSETQ. The CDR3 runs 14 amino acids, cysteine and phenylalanine included. Left in the record is the CDR3 DNA by itself, 42 bases read in frame from the first base. V has 5 bases trimmed and J has 6 bases trimmed; junction bases matching no gene number 8.